The clone carrying this T cell receptor beta chain was observed a handful of times. The antigen remains undetermined. Gene names are mouse gene names. The CDR3 goes on 4 residues after the read ends, and that part is filled in from the germline J gene. This entry is derived from a study of CD8+ T cells in alopecia areata. Looking at the study overall: The graft donors were approximately 6-12-month-old C3H/HeJ mice with spontaneous alopecia, and their skin went to 7-10-week-old female C3H/HeJ mice.

Following extraction, RNA underwent reverse transcription to cDNA, which served as the sequencing template. Sequencing used immunoSEQ multiplex PCR; TCRdb keeps in-frame clones, though not all of them. Recorded here are over 100,000 clones, none singletons. The germline gives CDR1 NNHDY, CDR2 SYVADS. Trimming cost V 0 bases and J 4 bases; bases outside gene matches: 5. This CDR3 region has 15 residues. The study, taken as a whole, reports: Alopecia totalis/universalis scalp especially showed more expanded CD8+ clones than normal scalp. Scalp samples also contribute reads from the resident alphabeta T cells found in normal skin. Mice showed TCR sharing more clearly than patients did, possibly owing to HLA.

The TCR was taken from a C3H/HeJ mouse with alopecia areata. This strain has MHC haplotype H2-k. This sequence joins TRBV13-3 and TRBJ1-1, with 8 bases aligning to TRBD1. Input material: lesional skin. The CDR3 bases that were read are TGTGCCAGCAGTGATGCGGACAGGGTGGGCACA. It translates to CASSDADRVGT. The full CDR3 sequence reads CASSDADRVGTEVFF.